The 8 T cell receptor beta chains reported below all come from one sample, sequenced in a study of T cells in Graves' hyperthyroidism and ophthalmopathy. From RNA transcripts, TCR beta CDR3 regions were amplified. First-round RT-PCR with HTBI primers amplified the TCR CDR3 region. TCRdb analysed the multiplex PCR reads with MiXCR anew, one entry per CDR3 protein. This sample has a few hundred thousand distinct CDR3 sequences, with 35% to 50% found just once. The sample was peripheral blood or thyroid tissue (not recorded which). The receptors here all came from an adult woman with Graves' disease, either hyperthyroidism or ophthalmopathy (not recorded which).

This clonotype has only a few counts. The chain carries TRBV7-9 and TRBJ2-7; perhaps TRBD1 as D (6 bases). The germline V gene has CDR1 SEHNR and CDR2 FQNEAQ (reference sequence). Trimming stripped 5 bases from V and 2 bases from J, with 16 bases between. The CDR3 is made up of 15 amino acids. The CDR3 bases are TGTGCCAGCAGCCGACAGGCCTCTCCCACCTACGAGCAGTACTTC. Translating it yields CASSRQASPTYEQYF.

The rearrangement uses TRBV29-1 and TRBJ2-5, with D tentatively TRBD1 (6 bases). Germline loops: CDR1 SQVTM, CDR2 ANQGSEA. There are 12 residues in the CDR3. V lost 6 bases to trimming and J lost 5 bases, with 13 bases between them. The CDR3 is CSVQGPGETQYF. CDR3 nucleotides: TGCAGCGTCCAGGGGCCTGGGGAGACCCAGTACTTC.

The chain employs TRBV29-1 and TRBJ1-1; D is ambiguous. Between the trimmed V and J ends, which lost 5 bases and 8 bases, there was a span of 9 bases. Germline V gene data show CDR1 as SQVTM and CDR2 as ANQGSEA. The CDR3 is 10 amino acids. CDR3 amino acids: CSVLAAEAFF. The CDR3 bases are TGCAGCGTTTTGGCGGCAGAAGCTTTCTTT.

This clonotype was counted at least ten times. The chain is built from TRBV29-1 and TRBJ1-1, with D possibly being TRBD1 (5 bases). Trimming removed 5 bases at V and 6 bases at J, with 13 bases between. The length of the CDR3 is 12 residues. CDR1 is SQVTM and CDR2 is ANQGSEA in the germline V gene. The CDR3 sequence: CSVRQGSPEAFF. Written as DNA, the CDR3 is TGCAGCGTTCGCCAGGGCAGCCCTGAAGCTTTCTTT.

The CDR3 DNA reads as TGTGCCACCAGCCCAGGGGAGGGCTATGGCTACACCTTC. Its translation is CATSPGEGYGYTF. This chain links TRBV15 with TRBJ1-2; a possible D gene is TRBD1 (6 bases). CDR1 LNHNV and CDR2 YYDKDF come from the germline V gene (reference sequence). V gave up 5 bases and J gave up 4 bases, with 11 bases separating them. The CDR3 runs 13 residues.

The chain joins TRBV2 to TRBJ2-1; 7 nucleotides match TRBD2. The V gene end was trimmed by 8 bases and the J gene end by 6 bases; junction bases not matched to a gene: 10. Germline values: CDR1 SNHLY, CDR2 FYNNEI. The CDR3 extends over 14 amino acids. Here the CDR3 reads CASDLAGVGNEQFF. For the CDR3, the DNA is TGTGCCAGCGACTTAGCGGGTGTGGGCAATGAGCAGTTCTTC.

This clonotype was seen repeatedly, ten times or more. The chain couples TRBV20-1 to TRBJ2-5; the match to TRBD2 covers 8 bases. V was pared by 6 bases and J by 1 base, with 4 bases of the junction left unmatched. This CDR3 is built from 13 residues. Germline V CDR1 and CDR2: DFQATT, SNEGSKA (reference sequence). The CDR3 sequence is CSASGGLQETQYF. In DNA form, the CDR3 reads TGCAGTGCGAGCGGGGGCCTCCAAGAGACCCAGTACTTC.

The rearrangement uses TRBV7-8 and TRBJ2-5, with D perhaps given as TRBD1 or TRBD2 (6 bases each). The CDR3 consists of 13 residues. The germline V and J ends were trimmed by 5 bases and 5 bases, with 12 bases remaining between them. The germline gives CDR1 SGHVS, CDR2 FQNEAQ. CDR3 sequence reads: CASSPRGEETQYF. The CDR3 DNA reads as TGTGCCAGCAGCCCTAGGGGGGAGGAGACCCAGTACTTC.